This TCR beta chain was identified in a study of graft-versus-host responses after intestinal transplantation (dated by TCRdb to the early 2020s). Study-level background: Multivisceral, liver-intestinal, or isolated intestinal transplants were received by the recipients. Every recipient was given anti-thymocyte globulin induction, followed by around three years of maintenance tacrolimus and steroids. Graft-versus-host and host-versus-graft alloreactive T cell clones were tracked in the graft, circulation and bone marrow after intestinal transplantation using bulk TCR-beta CDR3 sequencing. Alloreactive clones were identified by sequencing pre-transplant mixed lymphocyte reaction products and comparing these products with unstimulated pre-transplant donor and recipient T cells. A cohort of about 25 intestinal transplant recipients, including one retransplant, was enrolled, and a few patients lacking pretransplant specimens were excluded. A peak of at least 4% donor T cells among recipient peripheral blood mononuclear cells was the definition used for donor T cell macrochimerism. Rather than going through the commercial service, samples from three later patients were sequenced in-house on an Illumina MiSeq and processed with MiXCR. What the authors observed across the whole study: In the allografts of patients with donor T cell macrochimerism, GvH to HvG T cell clonal ratios were high. Early after transplant, peak levels of circulating GvH clones were associated with declines in HvG clones. The conclusions were limited by the relatively low number and heterogeneity of the intestinal transplant patients. GvH clones were found in recipient bone marrow, and some of the GvH clones appeared earlier in ileal mucosa or blood, which is consistent with an intestinal mucosal origin.

Taken with the paper, the label for time point translates to: cells obtained before transplantation from donor or recipient. Mixed lymphocyte reactions plated 200,000 CFSE-labeled pre-transplant responders with 200,000 irradiated violet-dye-labeled stimulators and were cultured for six to seven days. After the mixed lymphocyte reaction, proliferating CD3+CD4+CFSE-low and CD3+CD8+CFSE-low responder cells were FACS-sorted on a BD Influx sorter. The method was the immunoSEQ multiplex PCR assay. For most patients, genomic DNA was isolated with the Qiagen DNeasy Blood and Tissue Kit and sent frozen to Adaptive Biotechnologies for TCR sequencing. High-throughput TCR-beta CDR3 sequencing of genomic DNA from most patients was performed by Adaptive Biotechnologies. The authors processed their data as follows. Adaptive's ImmunoSEQ software supplied the TCR sequencing data for 18 patients, while MiXCR and VDJtools were used to process a few other patients. To correct CD4 versus CD8 sorting errors, sequences present in both subsets at a frequency ratio below 5:1 were removed. CDR3 nucleotide sequences shared by donor and recipient were removed because the origin of these sequences could not be assigned. To count as alloreactive, a clone needed at least 2-fold expansion over unstimulated cells and a minimum CFSE-low frequency of 0.002% (template counts) or 0.001% (read counts). Clones were considered mappable if detected in sequenced pre-transplant spleen, lymph node, or MLR CFSE-low populations of the donor or recipient. Cumulative frequency of alloreactive clones was calculated as a percentage of all sequences weighted by copy number. The immuneACCESS repertoire file appears here via TCRdb, limited to in-frame rearrangements. These files lack a portion of the clones; in checked studies, under half of the deficit traces to unresolved V genes, and the cause of the others is not known. V and J calls and clone size are given by that table; D and trimming were obtained from the DNA. The sample table records several thousand clones; roughly a third of these occur just once. The top ten constitute around 2.8% of the sample.

V loses 4 bases of germline sequence and J loses 0 bases, and the interval between the two ends is 11 bases. The CDR3 measures 16 amino acids from cysteine to phenylalanine. This entry keeps only the CDR3 DNA: 48 bases, framed from base 1. In the germline V gene, CDR1 corresponds to SGHRS and CDR2 to YFSETQ. Notes on this clone: Base qualities were left out, and no much larger clone turns up one base away.

The sequences come from alloreactive CD8+ T cells from a mixed lymphocyte reaction culture, collected before transplantation. The sample's cell subset or site label, decoded: CFSE-low proliferating T cells sorted from approximately 6-day pre-transplant mixed lymphocyte reaction (GvH or HvG direction). Rearrangement joined TRBV5-1 to TRBJ1-6; no D gene call is confident. The clonotype originates from a human patient who was an organ donor for intestinal transplantation. The bases read TGCGCCAGCAGCCCCATTGCGAGCTCCTATAATTCACCCCTCCACTTT. This is translated as CASSPIASSYNSPLHF.